These T cell receptor beta chains were read from a single sample in a study of shared clonotypes between healthy human individuals. Only in-frame clones appear in the TCRdb table, and some are missing; sequencing was by immunoSEQ multiplex PCR. The table lists millions of clones, roughly 91% of them singletons, with about 1.5% in the top ten. Sequencing input: naive CD8+ T cells from PBMCs. The receptors come from a man between 18 and 35 years old in good health. Some clones in this sample may be carry-over from other donors' samples. Both conserved end residues are part of each CDR3. Fields, in order: J gene, D gene, V gene, clone size, CDR3 protein, CDR3 DNA. A D gene is named only where the DNA matches it firmly. Clone size appears in some rows only: once, few, many, or a class for an expanded clone.

j_gene: TRBJ2-7
d_gene: -
v_gene: TRBV9
abundance: -
CDR3aa: CASSVEGRGLHEQYF
CDR3nt: TGTGCCAGCAGCGTAGAGGGCAGGGGACTACACGAGCAGTACTTC

j_gene: TRBJ1-1
d_gene: -
v_gene: TRBV7-9
abundance: -
CDR3aa: CASSPPGTEAFF
CDR3nt: TGTGCCAGCAGCCCCCCCGGGACTGAAGCTTTCTTT

j_gene: TRBJ1-1
d_gene: -
v_gene: TRBV29-1
abundance: -
CDR3aa: CSVGGGLVAFF
CDR3nt: TGCAGCGTTGGGGGGGGCTTGGTAGCTTTCTTT

j_gene: TRBJ2-2
d_gene: -
v_gene: TRBV4-1
abundance: -
CDR3aa: CASSHGPNTGELFF
CDR3nt: TGCGCCAGCAGCCACGGACCGAACACCGGGGAGCTGTTTTTT

j_gene: TRBJ2-3
d_gene: -
v_gene: TRBV7-9
abundance: -
CDR3aa: CASSFETTDTQYF
CDR3nt: TGTGCCAGCAGCTTCGAGACAACAGATACGCAGTATTTT

j_gene: TRBJ2-5
d_gene: TRBD1
v_gene: TRBV28
abundance: -
CDR3aa: CASSTRGQGRGETQYF
CDR3nt: TGTGCCAGCAGCACCAGAGGACAGGGGCGGGGGGAGACCCAGTACTTC

j_gene: TRBJ2-7
d_gene: -
v_gene: TRBV19
abundance: -
CDR3aa: CASSPRGSGYEQYF
CDR3nt: TGTGCCAGTAGTCCCAGGGGCAGTGGCTACGAGCAGTACTTC

j_gene: TRBJ2-7
d_gene: TRBD1
v_gene: TRBV27
abundance: -
CDR3aa: CASSPQGAREQYF
CDR3nt: TGTGCCAGCAGTCCCCAGGGGGCGCGCGAGCAGTACTTC

j_gene: TRBJ1-5
d_gene: -
v_gene: TRBV28
abundance: -
CDR3aa: CASRLGTKGDQPQHF
CDR3nt: TGTGCCAGCAGACTAGGGACGAAGGGGGATCAGCCCCAGCATTTT

j_gene: TRBJ2-5
d_gene: TRBD2
v_gene: TRBV28
abundance: -
CDR3aa: CASESTSGSWLSDIRWKTQYF
CDR3nt: TGTGCCAGCGAGTCGACTAGCGGGAGTTGGTTAAGCGATATTCGGTGGAAGACCCAGTACTTC

j_gene: TRBJ2-1
d_gene: -
v_gene: TRBV6-1
abundance: -
CDR3aa: CASSGTSLYYNEQFF
CDR3nt: TGTGCCAGCAGTGGTACTAGCTTATACTACAATGAGCAGTTCTTC

j_gene: TRBJ2-5
d_gene: -
v_gene: TRBV27
abundance: -
CDR3aa: CASSTRETQYF
CDR3nt: TGTGCCAGCAGCACCAGAGAGACCCAGTACTTC

j_gene: TRBJ2-1
d_gene: TRBD2
v_gene: TRBV4-3
abundance: -
CDR3aa: CASSQGLAVLNEQFF
CDR3nt: TGCGCCAGCAGCCAAGGACTAGCGGTATTAAATGAGCAGTTCTTC

j_gene: TRBJ2-1
d_gene: -
v_gene: TRBV2
abundance: -
CDR3aa: CASSVSSNEQFF
CDR3nt: TGTGCCAGCAGTGTTAGTTCCAATGAGCAGTTCTTC

j_gene: TRBJ1-2
d_gene: TRBD1
v_gene: TRBV27
abundance: -
CDR3aa: CASSPGQAIDYGYTF
CDR3nt: TGTGCCAGCAGTCCGGGACAGGCGATAGACTATGGCTACACCTTC

j_gene: TRBJ2-1
d_gene: -
v_gene: TRBV12-5
abundance: -
CDR3aa: CASGPGLPSWQFF
CDR3nt: TGTGCTAGTGGTCCGGGACTTCCCTCGTGGCAGTTCTTC

j_gene: TRBJ2-5
d_gene: -
v_gene: TRBV19
abundance: -
CDR3aa: CASSIVGVQETQYF
CDR3nt: TGTGCCAGTAGTATAGTCGGGGTTCAGGAGACCCAGTACTTC

j_gene: TRBJ2-7
d_gene: TRBD2
v_gene: TRBV11-2
abundance: few
CDR3aa: CASRSSPSQREEQYF
CDR3nt: TGTGCCAGCAGATCATCTCCCTCCCAGCGGGAGGAGCAGTACTTC

j_gene: TRBJ2-7
d_gene: -
v_gene: TRBV19
abundance: -
CDR3aa: CASSIARSLPYEQYF
CDR3nt: TGTGCCAGTAGTATTGCCCGCAGCCTACCCTACGAGCAGTACTTC

j_gene: TRBJ2-2
d_gene: -
v_gene: TRBV28
abundance: once
CDR3aa: CASSDWGTGELFF
CDR3nt: TGTGCCAGTTCCGATTGGGGGACCGGGGAGCTGTTTTTT

j_gene: TRBJ1-1
d_gene: -
v_gene: TRBV5-5
abundance: -
CDR3aa: CASSLVRTLNTEAFF
CDR3nt: TGTGCCAGCAGCTTGGTACGGACGCTGAACACTGAAGCTTTCTTT

j_gene: TRBJ2-1
d_gene: -
v_gene: TRBV6-5
abundance: -
CDR3aa: CASSSTPGGGNEQFF
CDR3nt: TGTGCCAGCAGTTCCACCCCCGGTGGGGGCAATGAGCAGTTCTTC

j_gene: TRBJ2-2
d_gene: TRBD2
v_gene: TRBV7-9
abundance: -
CDR3aa: CASSPPQTTSGNAVGELFF
CDR3nt: TGTGCCAGCAGCCCGCCACAAACGACTAGCGGGAATGCTGTCGGGGAGCTGTTTTTT

j_gene: TRBJ2-3
d_gene: -
v_gene: TRBV19
abundance: -
CDR3aa: CASISRAVGTDTQYF
CDR3nt: TGTGCCAGTATCAGCAGGGCAGTAGGCACAGATACGCAGTATTTT

j_gene: TRBJ1-1
d_gene: -
v_gene: TRBV11-3
abundance: once
CDR3aa: CASPLEGLNTEAFF
CDR3nt: TGTGCCAGCCCCTTGGAGGGGTTGAACACTGAAGCTTTCTTT

j_gene: TRBJ2-7
d_gene: -
v_gene: TRBV5-1
abundance: -
CDR3aa: CASSLPSPYEQYF
CDR3nt: TGCGCCAGCAGCTTGCCCAGCCCCTACGAGCAGTACTTC

j_gene: TRBJ1-2
d_gene: -
v_gene: TRBV19
abundance: -
CDR3aa: CASSRDTPGRYYGYTF
CDR3nt: TGTGCCAGTAGCAGGGACACCCCTGGGAGATACTATGGCTACACCTTC

j_gene: TRBJ1-5
d_gene: -
v_gene: TRBV21-1
abundance: -
CDR3aa: CASSQKVQGEQPQHF
CDR3nt: TGTGCCAGCAGCCAAAAGGTACAGGGAGAACAGCCCCAGCATTTT

j_gene: TRBJ2-2
d_gene: -
v_gene: TRBV29-1
abundance: -
CDR3aa: CSVDGPDPLTGELFF
CDR3nt: TGCAGCGTTGATGGGCCCGACCCACTGACGGGGGAGCTGTTTTTT

j_gene: TRBJ2-3
d_gene: -
v_gene: TRBV27
abundance: -
CDR3aa: CASSLSPYTDTQYF
CDR3nt: TGTGCCAGCAGTCTCTCTCCGTACACAGATACGCAGTATTTT

j_gene: TRBJ2-1
d_gene: -
v_gene: TRBV7-9
abundance: -
CDR3aa: CASSPWGDSLNEQFF
CDR3nt: TGTGCCAGCAGCCCTTGGGGGGACAGCCTCAATGAGCAGTTCTTC

j_gene: TRBJ2-5
d_gene: TRBD2
v_gene: TRBV4-3
abundance: -
CDR3aa: CASSQDHYLAGETQYF
CDR3nt: TGCGCCAGCAGCCAAGACCACTATCTAGCGGGAGAGACCCAGTACTTC

j_gene: TRBJ2-2
d_gene: TRBD2
v_gene: TRBV9
abundance: -
CDR3aa: CASSVSGSGAGELFF
CDR3nt: TGTGCCAGCAGCGTCAGCGGGAGTGGCGCCGGGGAGCTGTTTTTT

j_gene: TRBJ2-7
d_gene: TRBD1
v_gene: TRBV27
abundance: once
CDR3aa: CASSPDRGSYEQYF
CDR3nt: TGTGCCAGCAGTCCCGACAGGGGCTCCTACGAGCAGTACTTC

j_gene: TRBJ2-2
d_gene: -
v_gene: TRBV13
abundance: -
CDR3aa: CASSYRSSRELFF
CDR3nt: TGTGCCAGCAGCTACAGATCGTCCCGGGAGCTGTTTTTT

j_gene: TRBJ2-3
d_gene: TRBD1
v_gene: TRBV27
abundance: -
CDR3aa: CASSSGQVTDTQYF
CDR3nt: TGTGCCAGCAGTTCCGGACAGGTCACAGATACGCAGTATTTT

j_gene: TRBJ1-3
d_gene: -
v_gene: TRBV11-2
abundance: -
CDR3aa: CASSFWEGGSGNTIYF
CDR3nt: TGTGCCAGCAGCTTTTGGGAGGGGGGCTCTGGAAACACCATATATTTT

j_gene: TRBJ1-4
d_gene: -
v_gene: TRBV28
abundance: -
CDR3aa: CASSLVEPATNEKLFF
CDR3nt: TGTGCCAGCAGTTTAGTTGAACCGGCAACTAATGAAAAACTGTTTTTT

j_gene: TRBJ1-4
d_gene: -
v_gene: TRBV19
abundance: -
CDR3aa: CASSPRQVPNEKLFF
CDR3nt: TGTGCCAGTAGTCCCCGACAGGTGCCTAATGAAAAACTGTTTTTT

j_gene: TRBJ1-2
d_gene: -
v_gene: TRBV19
abundance: once
CDR3aa: CASSISARDARIGYTF
CDR3nt: TGTGCCAGTAGTATTTCGGCACGGGACGCCCGAATCGGCTACACCTTC

j_gene: TRBJ2-7
d_gene: -
v_gene: TRBV7-3
abundance: -
CDR3aa: CASSLGGPSYEQYF
CDR3nt: TGTGCCAGCAGCCTCGGGGGGCCTTCCTACGAGCAGTACTTC

j_gene: TRBJ1-5
d_gene: -
v_gene: TRBV27
abundance: -
CDR3aa: CASRQGRGNQPQHF
CDR3nt: TGTGCCAGCAGGCAGGGGAGAGGCAATCAGCCCCAGCATTTT

j_gene: TRBJ2-1
d_gene: -
v_gene: TRBV7-9
abundance: -
CDR3aa: CASSRGDNEQFF
CDR3nt: TGTGCCAGCAGCAGAGGGGACAATGAGCAGTTCTTC

j_gene: TRBJ2-2
d_gene: -
v_gene: TRBV10-2
abundance: -
CDR3aa: CASSETASGTGELFF
CDR3nt: TGCGCCAGCAGTGAGACGGCTTCGGGCACCGGGGAGCTGTTTTTT

j_gene: TRBJ2-1
d_gene: TRBD2
v_gene: TRBV11-2
abundance: -
CDR3aa: CASSRAGGSYNEQFF
CDR3nt: TGTGCCAGCAGTCGAGCGGGAGGGTCCTACAATGAGCAGTTCTTC

j_gene: TRBJ2-7
d_gene: -
v_gene: TRBV29-1
abundance: once
CDR3aa: CSVEDGGNEQYF
CDR3nt: TGCAGCGTTGAAGATGGAGGGAACGAGCAGTACTTC

j_gene: TRBJ2-1
d_gene: -
v_gene: TRBV11-2
abundance: few
CDR3aa: CASSLGWDEQFF
CDR3nt: TGTGCCAGCAGCTTAGGTTGGGATGAGCAGTTCTTC

j_gene: TRBJ2-4
d_gene: -
v_gene: TRBV19
abundance: -
CDR3aa: CASSLQPRAAKNIQYF
CDR3nt: TGTGCCAGTAGCCTACAACCGAGAGCGGCCAAAAACATTCAGTACTTC

j_gene: TRBJ1-1
d_gene: -
v_gene: TRBV14
abundance: few
CDR3aa: CASSQAPNAEAFF
CDR3nt: TGTGCCAGCAGCCAAGCCCCAAACGCTGAAGCTTTCTTT

j_gene: TRBJ2-2
d_gene: TRBD1
v_gene: TRBV19
abundance: -
CDR3aa: CASSTRTGGRFNTGELFF
CDR3nt: TGTGCCAGTAGTACCCGGACAGGGGGGCGATTTAACACCGGGGAGCTGTTTTTT

j_gene: TRBJ2-7
d_gene: TRBD1
v_gene: TRBV27
abundance: -
CDR3aa: CASSLPGTGMDEQYF
CDR3nt: TGTGCCAGCAGTCTCCCCGGGACAGGGATGGACGAGCAGTACTTC

j_gene: TRBJ1-3
d_gene: TRBD1
v_gene: TRBV2
abundance: -
CDR3aa: CASSESRTGARSGNTIYF
CDR3nt: TGTGCCAGCAGTGAATCCCGGACAGGGGCAAGGTCTGGAAACACCATATATTTT

j_gene: TRBJ2-7
d_gene: TRBD2
v_gene: TRBV28
abundance: -
CDR3aa: CASSFSLAGGYEQYF
CDR3nt: TGTGCCAGCAGTTTTTCACTAGCGGGAGGCTACGAGCAGTACTTC

j_gene: TRBJ1-1
d_gene: -
v_gene: TRBV27
abundance: -
CDR3aa: CASSFGTPNEAFF
CDR3nt: TGTGCCAGCAGTTTCGGTACACCAAATGAAGCTTTCTTT

j_gene: TRBJ1-1
d_gene: -
v_gene: TRBV5-1
abundance: -
CDR3aa: CASSLALNTEAFF
CDR3nt: TGCGCCAGCAGCTTGGCCTTGAACACTGAAGCTTTCTTT

j_gene: TRBJ2-7
d_gene: TRBD2
v_gene: TRBV4-2
abundance: -
CDR3aa: CASSQGLAGVRYEQYF
CDR3nt: TGTGCCAGCAGCCAGGGACTAGCGGGAGTGCGCTACGAGCAGTACTTC

j_gene: TRBJ2-5
d_gene: TRBD2
v_gene: TRBV7-3
abundance: -
CDR3aa: CASSLVAGVFGEETQYF
CDR3nt: TGTGCCAGCAGCTTAGTAGCGGGAGTATTCGGTGAAGAGACCCAGTACTTC

j_gene: TRBJ2-3
d_gene: -
v_gene: TRBV9
abundance: -
CDR3aa: CASSVGSMADTQYF
CDR3nt: TGTGCCAGCAGCGTAGGGAGTATGGCAGATACGCAGTATTTT